Listed below are T cell receptor beta chains from one sample, sequenced in a study of cytomegalovirus exposure and HLA in healthy donors. Sequencing was performed with immunoSEQ multiplex PCR; in TCRdb, only in-frame clones are kept and a portion is missing. The data hold 150,000 to 180,000 clones, with 80% observed a single time. The sequencing input was PBMCs. Receptor source: a man aged 25-45 years in good health and CMV-seropositive. CDR3s include the opening cysteine and the closing phenylalanine or tryptophan. The order of the fields is V gene, J gene, clone size, D gene, CDR3 protein, CDR3 DNA. D genes are given only for firm matches. The size field is filled for only some rows; it gives once, few, many or a size class.

TRBV12-5	TRBJ1-1	NA	TRBD1	CASGLAGNFLDRAPEAFF	TGTGCTAGTGGTTTGGCGGGAAATTTTTTAGACAGGGCCCCTGAAGCTTTCTTT
TRBV12-5	TRBJ2-1	few	NA	CASGFGLPGDEQFF	TGTGCTAGTGGTTTTGGACTCCCCGGAGATGAGCAGTTCTTC
TRBV5-5	TRBJ2-7	NA	TRBD1	CASSWGQGSYEQYF	TGTGCCAGCAGCTGGGGACAGGGTTCCTACGAGCAGTACTTC
TRBV29-1	TRBJ1-2	NA	NA	CSVEAQQVYGYTF	TGCAGCGTTGAAGCACAACAGGTCTATGGCTACACCTTC
TRBV5-5	TRBJ2-5	NA	NA	CASSPGDRPQETQYF	TGTGCCAGCAGCCCGGGTGACAGGCCCCAAGAGACCCAGTACTTC
TRBV4-1	TRBJ2-3	few	TRBD1	CASSQIGQATDTQYF	TGCGCCAGCAGCCAGATCGGACAGGCCACAGATACGCAGTATTTT
TRBV30	TRBJ2-1	NA	NA	CAWSVGSGSYNEQFF	TGTGCCTGGAGTGTCGGTTCGGGGTCCTACAATGAGCAGTTCTTC
TRBV28	TRBJ1-1	NA	TRBD1	CASSSRTGQNTEAFF	TGTGCCAGCAGTTCTCGGACAGGGCAGAACACTGAAGCTTTCTTT
TRBV11-3	TRBJ2-5	NA	TRBD1	CASSSGTGGPETQYF	TGTGCCAGCAGCTCCGGGACAGGGGGGCCAGAGACCCAGTACTTC
TRBV7-9	TRBJ2-7	NA	NA	CASSWASYEQYF	TGTGCCAGCAGCTGGGCCTCGTACGAGCAGTACTTC
TRBV6-5	TRBJ2-3	NA	TRBD1	CASRRTGVTDTQYF	TGTGCCAGCCGGAGGACAGGGGTCACAGATACGCAGTATTTT
TRBV10-1	TRBJ2-5	few	TRBD1	CASSRTGQETQYF	TGCGCCAGCAGCCGGACAGGGCAAGAGACCCAGTACTTC
TRBV19	TRBJ2-3	NA	TRBD2	CASSILPAGVVGTDTQYF	TGTGCCAGTAGTATACTACCAGCGGGAGTGGTCGGGACAGATACGCAGTATTTT
TRBV10-3	TRBJ1-6	NA	TRBD1	CAIRETGQENSPLHF	TGTGCCATCAGAGAGACGGGACAGGAAAATTCACCCCTCCACTTT
TRBV11-2	TRBJ2-7	NA	NA	CASSSGYSSYEQYF	TGTGCCAGCAGCTCAGGGTATAGCTCCTACGAGCAGTACTTC
TRBV7-9	TRBJ2-4	few	NA	CASSLNRDADIQYF	TGTGCCAGCAGCTTAAACAGGGATGCGGACATTCAGTACTTC
TRBV9	TRBJ2-1	NA	TRBD2	CASSPTSVSSYNEQFF	TGTGCCAGCAGCCCAACTAGCGTTAGCTCCTACAATGAGCAGTTCTTC
TRBV9	TRBJ2-7	NA	NA	CASSASLQASSYEQYF	TGTGCCAGCAGCGCCTCACTGCAGGCGAGCTCCTACGAGCAGTACTTC
TRBV7-9	TRBJ1-4	NA	NA	CASSLEPGRGEKLFF	TGTGCCAGCAGCTTAGAGCCCGGACGAGGGGAAAAACTGTTTTTT
TRBV5-1	TRBJ1-1	once	NA	CASSFTGGNTEAFF	TGCGCCAGCAGCTTTACCGGAGGGAACACTGAAGCTTTCTTT
TRBV11-2	TRBJ2-1	NA	TRBD2	CASSSLAGYNEQFF	TGTGCCAGCAGCTCACTAGCGGGATACAATGAGCAGTTCTTC
TRBV7-9	TRBJ1-1	NA	NA	CASSRPGDTEAFF	TGTGCCAGCAGCCGTCCCGGGGACACTGAAGCTTTCTTT
TRBV28	TRBJ2-7	NA	NA	CASSRHSSSYEQYF	TGTGCCAGCAGTCGACACTCGAGCTCCTACGAGCAGTACTTC